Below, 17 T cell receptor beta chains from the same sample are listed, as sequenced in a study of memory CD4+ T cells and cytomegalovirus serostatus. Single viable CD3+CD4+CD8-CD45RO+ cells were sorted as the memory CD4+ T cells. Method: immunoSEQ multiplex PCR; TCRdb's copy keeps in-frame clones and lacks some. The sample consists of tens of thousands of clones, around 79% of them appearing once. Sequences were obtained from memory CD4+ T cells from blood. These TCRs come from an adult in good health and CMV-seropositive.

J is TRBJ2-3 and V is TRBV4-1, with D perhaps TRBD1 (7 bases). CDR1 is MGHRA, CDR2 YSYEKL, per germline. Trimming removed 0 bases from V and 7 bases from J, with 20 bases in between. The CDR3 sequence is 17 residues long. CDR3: CASSQDRSGQGGNTQYF. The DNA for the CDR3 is TGCGCCAGCAGCCAAGATCGATCGGGTCAGGGGGGAAATACGCAGTATTTT.

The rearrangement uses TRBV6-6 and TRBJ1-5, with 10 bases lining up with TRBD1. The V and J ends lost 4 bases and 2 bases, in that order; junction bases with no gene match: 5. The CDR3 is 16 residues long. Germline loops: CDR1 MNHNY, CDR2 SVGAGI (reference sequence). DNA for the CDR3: TGTGCCAGCAGTTCTCAAGGACAGGGGGGCAATCAGCCCCAGCATTTT. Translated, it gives CASSSQGQGGNQPQHF.

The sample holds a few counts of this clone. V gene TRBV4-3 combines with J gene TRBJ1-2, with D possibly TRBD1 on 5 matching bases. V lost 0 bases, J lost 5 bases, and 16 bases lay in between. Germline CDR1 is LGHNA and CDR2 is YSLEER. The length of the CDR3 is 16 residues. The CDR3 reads CASSQDQRGGIYGYTF. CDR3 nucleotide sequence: TGCGCCAGCAGCCAAGACCAGCGCGGGGGTATTTATGGCTACACCTTC.

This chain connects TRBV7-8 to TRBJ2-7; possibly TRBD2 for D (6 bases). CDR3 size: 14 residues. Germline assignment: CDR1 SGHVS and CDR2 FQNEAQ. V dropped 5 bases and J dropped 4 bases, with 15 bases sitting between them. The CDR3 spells CASSPQAGHYEQYF. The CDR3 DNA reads TGTGCCAGCAGCCCCCAGGCGGGGCATTACGAGCAGTACTTC.

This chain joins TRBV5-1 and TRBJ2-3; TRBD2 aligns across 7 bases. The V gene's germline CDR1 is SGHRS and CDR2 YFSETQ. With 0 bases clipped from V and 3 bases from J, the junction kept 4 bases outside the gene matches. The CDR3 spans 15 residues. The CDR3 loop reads CASSLASGETDTQYF. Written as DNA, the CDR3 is TGCGCCAGCAGCTTGGCTAGCGGAGAGACAGATACGCAGTATTTT.

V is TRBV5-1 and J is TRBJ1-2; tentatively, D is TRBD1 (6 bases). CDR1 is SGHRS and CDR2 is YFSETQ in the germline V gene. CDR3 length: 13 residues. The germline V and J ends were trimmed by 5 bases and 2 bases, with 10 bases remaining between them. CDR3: CASRADRNYGYTF. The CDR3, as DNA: TGCGCCAGCAGGGCAGACAGGAACTATGGCTACACCTTC.

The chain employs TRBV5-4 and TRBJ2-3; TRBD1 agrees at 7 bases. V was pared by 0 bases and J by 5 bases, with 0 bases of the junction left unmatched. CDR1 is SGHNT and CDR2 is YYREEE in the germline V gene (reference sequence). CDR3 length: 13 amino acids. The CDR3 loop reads CASSLDRGDTQYF. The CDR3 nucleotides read TGTGCCAGCAGCTTGGACAGGGGAGATACGCAGTATTTT.

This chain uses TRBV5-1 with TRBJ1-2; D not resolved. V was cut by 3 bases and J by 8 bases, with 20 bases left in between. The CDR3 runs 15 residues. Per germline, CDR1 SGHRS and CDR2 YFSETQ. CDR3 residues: CASSSSQTDPSGYTF. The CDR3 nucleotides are TGCGCCAGCAGCTCCTCCCAGACGGATCCAAGCGGCTACACCTTC. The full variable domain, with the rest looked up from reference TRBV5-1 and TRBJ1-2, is KAGVTQTPRYLIKTRGQQVTLSCSPISGHRSVSWYQQTPGQGLQFLFEYFSETQRNKGNFPGRFSGRQFSNSRSEMNVSTLELGDSALYLCASSSSQTDPSGYTFGSGTRLTVV.

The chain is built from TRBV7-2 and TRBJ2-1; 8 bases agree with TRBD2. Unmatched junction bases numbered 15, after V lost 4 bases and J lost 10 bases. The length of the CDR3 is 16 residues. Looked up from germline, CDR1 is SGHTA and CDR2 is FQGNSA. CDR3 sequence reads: CASSSQSGRASGEQFF. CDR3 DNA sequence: TGTGCCAGCAGCTCCCAGAGCGGGAGAGCCTCGGGAGAGCAGTTCTTC.

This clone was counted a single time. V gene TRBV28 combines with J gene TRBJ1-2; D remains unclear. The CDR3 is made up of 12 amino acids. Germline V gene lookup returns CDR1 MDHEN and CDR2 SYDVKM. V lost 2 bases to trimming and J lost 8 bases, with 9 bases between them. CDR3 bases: TGTGCCAGCAGTTTAGTTGTAGACGGCTACACCTTC. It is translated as CASSLVVDGYTF.

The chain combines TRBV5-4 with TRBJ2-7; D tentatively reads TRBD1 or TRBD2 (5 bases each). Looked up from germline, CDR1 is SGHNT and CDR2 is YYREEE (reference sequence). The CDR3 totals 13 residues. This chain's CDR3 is CATRGQPLGEQYF. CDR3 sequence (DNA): TGTGCGACCCGGGGCCAACCCTTGGGGGAGCAGTACTTC. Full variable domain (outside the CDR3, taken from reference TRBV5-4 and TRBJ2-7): ETGVTQSPTHLIKTRGQQVTLRCSSQSGHNTVSWYQQALGQGPQFIFQYYREEENGRGNFPPRFSGLQFPNYSSELNVNALELDDSALYLCATRGQPLGEQYFGPGTRLTVT.

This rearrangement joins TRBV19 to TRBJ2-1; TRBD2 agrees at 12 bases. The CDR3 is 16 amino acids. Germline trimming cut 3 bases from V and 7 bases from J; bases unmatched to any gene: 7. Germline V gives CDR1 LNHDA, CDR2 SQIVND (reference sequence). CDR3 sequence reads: CASSMSFLAGGNEQFF. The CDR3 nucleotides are TGTGCCAGTAGTATGAGTTTCCTAGCGGGAGGGAATGAGCAGTTCTTC.

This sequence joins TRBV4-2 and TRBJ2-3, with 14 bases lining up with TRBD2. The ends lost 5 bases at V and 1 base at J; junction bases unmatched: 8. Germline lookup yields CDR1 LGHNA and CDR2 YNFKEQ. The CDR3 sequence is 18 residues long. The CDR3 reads CASSTTSGGAGGTDTQYF. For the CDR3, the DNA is TGTGCCAGCAGCACGACTAGCGGGGGGGCTGGGGGCACAGATACGCAGTATTTT.

Here the CDR3 reads CASSLGLNEKLFF. CDR3 coding DNA: TGTGCCAGCAGCTTGGGACTCAATGAAAAACTGTTTTTT. The rearrangement uses TRBV5-4 and TRBJ1-4; the D is unclear. The CDR3 runs 13 residues. The V gene lost 0 bases and the J gene lost 5 bases, with 5 bases spanning the gap. CDR1 and CDR2 (germline): SGHNT, YYREEE (reference sequence).

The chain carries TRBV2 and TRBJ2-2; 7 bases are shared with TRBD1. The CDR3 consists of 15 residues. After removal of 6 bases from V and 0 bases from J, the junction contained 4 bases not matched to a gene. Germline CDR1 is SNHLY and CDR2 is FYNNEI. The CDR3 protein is CASRRGTANTGELFF. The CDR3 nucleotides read TGTGCCAGCAGAAGGGGGACAGCGAACACCGGGGAGCTGTTTTTT.

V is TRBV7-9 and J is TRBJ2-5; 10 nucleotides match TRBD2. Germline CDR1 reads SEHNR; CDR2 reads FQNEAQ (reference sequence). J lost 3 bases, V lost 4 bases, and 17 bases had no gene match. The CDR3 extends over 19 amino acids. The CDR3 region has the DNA TGTGCCAGCAGCTCCCCCGGGGGTAGCGGGGGGAGGAGAAAAGAGACCCAGTACTTC. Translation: CASSSPGGSGGRRKETQYF.

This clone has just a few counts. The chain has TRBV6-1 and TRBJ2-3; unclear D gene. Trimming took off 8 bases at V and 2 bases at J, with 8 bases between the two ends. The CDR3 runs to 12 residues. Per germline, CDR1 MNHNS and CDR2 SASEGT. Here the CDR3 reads CASQKYTDTQYF. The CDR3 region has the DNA TGTGCCAGCCAAAAATACACAGATACGCAGTATTTT.